What follows are 16 T cell receptor beta chains derived from one specimen sequenced in a study of shared clonotypes between healthy human individuals. The data were produced by immunoSEQ multiplex PCR, yet TCRdb's version contains in-frame clones alone and is incomplete. Altogether just over 2,000,000 clones are present, about 95% being singletons, with the ten largest covering about 1.1%. CD45RO-negative, CCR7-selected cells formed the naive CD8 fraction, which excluded terminally differentiated effector memory CD45RA+ cells. The specimen was naive CD8+ T cells sorted from blood. The source is a man between 18 and 35 years old in good health.

Here the CDR3 reads CASSLSTGTRNQPQHF. Here the CDR3 DNA reads TGTGCCAGCAGCTTATCGACGGGGACCCGCAATCAGCCCCAGCATTTT. The chain combines TRBV7-9 with TRBJ1-5; a weak D match, TRBD1 (5 bases). V gave up 2 bases and J gave up 2 bases, with 13 bases separating them. This CDR3 comprises 16 residues. Germline V CDR1 and CDR2: SEHNR, FQNEAQ (reference sequence).

The V call is TRBV9, the J call TRBJ2-3; 8 nucleotides line up with TRBD2. The germline gives CDR1 SGDLS, CDR2 YYNGEE. The CDR3 is 15 amino acids. V lost 4 bases to trimming and J lost 6 bases; unmatched junction nucleotides: 10. DNA for the CDR3: TGTGCCAGCAGCCCTGACCATACGGGAGGGGATACGCAGTATTTT. It yields the protein CASSPDHTGGDTQYF.

In regard to this clone: Distinct nucleotide sequences in the sample also encode this CDR3. CDR3 coding DNA: TGTGCCAGCAGCTTAGCACAGGGGAACGAGCAGTACTTC. Translating it yields CASSLAQGNEQYF. The chain recombines TRBV7-9 with TRBJ2-7, with TRBD1 matching over 7 bases. The CDR3 runs 13 residues. Germline V lookup: CDR1 SEHNR, CDR2 FQNEAQ (reference sequence). After removal of 0 bases from V and 5 bases from J, the junction contained 1 base not matched to a gene. Together with reference TRBV7-9 and TRBJ2-7, the CDR3 gives the full variable domain: DTGVSQNPRHKITKRGQNVTFRCDPISEHNRLYWYRQTLGQGPEFLTYFQNEAQLEKSRLLSDRFSAERPKGSFSTLEIQRTEQGDSAMYLCASSLAQGNEQYFGPGTRLTVT.

The V gene is TRBV4-1, the J gene TRBJ1-1, with D unclear. This CDR3 spans 16 amino acids. Trimming cost V 5 bases and J 0 bases, with 16 bases left between them. Germline loops: CDR1 MGHRA, CDR2 YSYEKL. The CDR3 loop is CASSSSGVPMNTEAFF. In nucleotides, the CDR3 is TGCGCCAGCAGCTCAAGCGGGGTTCCCATGAACACTGAAGCTTTCTTT.

The chain carries TRBV7-9 and TRBJ2-1, with D unresolved. Per germline, CDR1 SEHNR and CDR2 FQNEAQ (reference sequence). The V end was cut by 4 bases, the J end by 7 bases, with 14 bases between. This CDR3 contains 14 residues. The DNA for the CDR3 is TGTGCCAGCAGCTCCACCTTGGGCCTTAATGAGCAGTTCTTC. Its translation: CASSSTLGLNEQFF.

J is TRBJ2-1 and V is TRBV4-3; a possible D gene is TRBD1 (6 bases). With 1 base removed from V and 4 bases from J, the gap between germline ends came to 11 bases. CDR3 length: 15 residues. CDR1 and CDR2 (germline): LGHNA, YSLEER. In DNA form, the CDR3 reads TGCGCCAGCAGCCAAGGGACAGTATTTTACAATGAGCAGTTCTTC. It encodes CASSQGTVFYNEQFF.

The chain links TRBV29-1 to TRBJ2-1; D possibly corresponds to TRBD1 (5 bases). Trimming took 2 bases from V and 0 from J, leaving 8 bases between them. Looked up from germline, CDR1 is SQVTM and CDR2 is ANQGSEA. The CDR3 runs to 14 residues. The DNA for the CDR3 is TGCAGCGTTGAACCGACAGTCTCCTACAATGAGCAGTTCTTC. It yields the protein CSVEPTVSYNEQFF.

The chain is built from TRBV12-5 and TRBJ2-1; 13 bases line up with TRBD2. V shed 7 bases and J 8 bases; nucleotides not matched to a gene: 5. The CDR3 has 14 residues. Germline CDR1 and CDR2: LGHNT and FRNRAP. CDR3 sequence reads: CASAGTSGNYEQFF. Written as DNA, the CDR3 is TGTGCTAGTGCCGGGACTAGCGGGAACTATGAGCAGTTCTTC.

The chain employs TRBV25-1 and TRBJ1-5, with D unclear. Trimming shortened V by 6 bases and J by 0 bases, and 6 bases separated the two germline ends. CDR1 is MGHDK and CDR2 is SYGVNS in the germline V gene. The CDR3 runs to 13 residues. The CDR3 sequence is CASRDNSNQPQHF. CDR3 in DNA: TGTGCCAGCAGAGATAATAGCAATCAGCCCCAGCATTTT.

As DNA, the CDR3 is TGTGCCAGCAGCCTTATGATCGGGGGAGAGCAGTACTTC. Translating gives CASSLMIGGEQYF. The chain joins TRBV7-6 to TRBJ2-7, with D maybe TRBD2 (6 bases). Between the trimmed V and J ends, which lost 5 bases and 7 bases, there was a span of 15 bases. Germline V CDR1 and CDR2: SGHVS, FNYEAQ. The CDR3 consists of 13 residues.

The V call is TRBV27, the J call TRBJ1-4, with D perhaps TRBD1 (6 bases). V was pared by 5 bases and J by 8 bases, with 12 bases between. CDR1 is MNHEY and CDR2 is SMNVEV in the germline V gene (reference sequence). CDR3 length: 13 amino acids. CDR3 nucleotides: TGTGCCAGCAGTCCGAGGGGGGCCGAAAAACTGTTTTTT. The encoded protein is CASSPRGAEKLFF.

The V and J genes are TRBV7-9 and TRBJ2-7, with D perhaps TRBD1 (6 bases). The CDR3 spans 14 residues. Trimming pared 4 bases from V and 7 bases from J, leaving 17 bases between. Germline CDR1 reads SEHNR; CDR2 reads FQNEAQ (reference sequence). The CDR3 here is CASSSGTSSGEQYF. CDR3 DNA: TGTGCCAGCAGCTCAGGGACATCCAGTGGAGAGCAGTACTTC.

The chain joins TRBV5-1 to TRBJ1-1, with 7 nucleotides matching TRBD1. Trimming removed 3 bases from V and 0 bases from J; junction bases left unmatched: 2. The CDR3 is 14 amino acids. CDR1 SGHRS and CDR2 YFSETQ come from the germline V gene. The DNA for the CDR3 is TGCGCCAGCAGCTGGGACAGAATGAACACTGAAGCTTTCTTT. The encoded protein is CASSWDRMNTEAFF.

This chain joins TRBV7-9 and TRBJ2-3; D is perhaps TRBD1 or TRBD2 (5 bases each). The germline V gene has CDR1 SEHNR and CDR2 FQNEAQ (reference sequence). V lost 8 bases, J lost 5 bases, and 17 bases lay in between. CDR3 length: 14 residues. The chain's CDR3 is CASRDVMVLDTQYF. In nucleotides, the CDR3 is TGTGCCAGCCGGGACGTAATGGTGTTAGATACGCAGTATTTT.

The chain combines TRBV10-1 with TRBJ2-2, with 9 nucleotides matching TRBD1. With 2 bases clipped from V and 1 base from J, the junction kept 2 bases outside the gene matches. Germline V CDR1 and CDR2: WNHNN, SYGVQD (reference sequence). This CDR3 is 16 amino acids long. The CDR3 loop reads CASSEPGQGNTGELFF. For the CDR3, the DNA is TGCGCCAGCAGTGAGCCGGGACAGGGGAACACCGGGGAGCTGTTTTTT.

The chain has TRBV27 and TRBJ2-2; tentative D call: TRBD1 (6 bases). The CDR3 length is 15 residues. V lost 4 bases, J lost 5 bases, and 14 bases lay in between. CDR1 and CDR2 (germline): MNHEY, SMNVEV (reference sequence). CDR3 coding DNA: TGTGCCAGCAGTTCATTACAGGGAAGTACCGGGGAGCTGTTTTTT. Encoded protein: CASSSLQGSTGELFF.